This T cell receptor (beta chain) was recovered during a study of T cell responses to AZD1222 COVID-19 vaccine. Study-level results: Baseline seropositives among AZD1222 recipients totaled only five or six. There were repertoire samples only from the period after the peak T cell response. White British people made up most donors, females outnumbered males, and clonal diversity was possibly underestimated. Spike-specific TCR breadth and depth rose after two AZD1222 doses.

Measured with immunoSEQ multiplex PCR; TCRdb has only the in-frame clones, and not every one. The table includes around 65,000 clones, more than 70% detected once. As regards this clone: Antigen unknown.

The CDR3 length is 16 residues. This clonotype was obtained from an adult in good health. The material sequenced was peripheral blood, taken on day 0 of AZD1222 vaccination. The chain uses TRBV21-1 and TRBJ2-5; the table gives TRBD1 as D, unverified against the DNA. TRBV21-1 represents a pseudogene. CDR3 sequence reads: CASSKGRTGGQETQYF. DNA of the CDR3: TGTGCCAGCAGCAAAGGGAGGACAGGGGGACAAGAGACCCAGTACTTC.